Sequencing of this T cell receptor (beta chain) was carried out in a study of cytomegalovirus exposure and HLA in healthy donors. Points from the study as a whole: The study found most TCR sequences rare, yet found some public TCRs in many donors.

TCRdb's copy holds only in-frame clones and misses some; the assay was immunoSEQ multiplex PCR. The sample includes under 200,000 clones, about 90% of them seen just once. Comment on this clone: Its antigen is unknown.

Germline V gives CDR1 SQVTM, CDR2 ANQGSEA. The CDR3 runs 11 residues. V was pared by 7 bases and J by 1 base, with 7 bases between. Sequenced: PBMCs. The chain has TRBV29-1 and TRBJ1-1; possibly TRBD1 for D (5 bases). The source of this sequence is a woman between 18 and 30 years old in good health and CMV-seropositive. The CDR3 loop is CSGGGNTEAFF. The CDR3 DNA reads as TGCAGCGGGGGGGGGAACACTGAAGCTTTCTTT.